The clone carrying this TCR beta chain has at least ten counts. The CDR3 runs 14 residues. The V gene lost 3 bases and the J gene lost 2 bases, with 11 bases spanning the gap. Germline V gene sequence: CDR1 MNHEY, CDR2 SMNVEV (reference sequence). Time point meaning: newly diagnosed GD, antithyroid drugs for less than 3 months. PBMC RNA served as the TCR library source. This entry belongs to a study of regulatory T cells in long-lasting Graves disease. Arm-PCR of CDR3 regions with iRepertoire HTBI primers generated TCR beta libraries. MiXCR, run by TCRdb on the multiplex PCR reads, gives a single entry per CDR3 protein. The sample includes 510,000 or so distinct CDR3 sequences, approximately 12% of them seen just once. The same data also contributed to another study, on T cells in Graves' hyperthyroidism and ophthalmopathy. From that second work: Hyperthyroidism of Graves' type that showed no ophthalmopathy progression within 18 months was stable.

The chain employs TRBV27 and TRBJ2-7; D is unresolved. The TCR was taken from a woman aged 25 to 45 with Graves disease. Sample: peripheral blood mononuclear cells (PBMCs), taken at new diagnosis, from a patient treated with antithyroid drugs. The CDR3 loop is CASSFKDRPYEQYF. The CDR3 DNA sequence: TGTGCCAGCAGTTTTAAGGACCGTCCCTACGAGCAGTACTTC.